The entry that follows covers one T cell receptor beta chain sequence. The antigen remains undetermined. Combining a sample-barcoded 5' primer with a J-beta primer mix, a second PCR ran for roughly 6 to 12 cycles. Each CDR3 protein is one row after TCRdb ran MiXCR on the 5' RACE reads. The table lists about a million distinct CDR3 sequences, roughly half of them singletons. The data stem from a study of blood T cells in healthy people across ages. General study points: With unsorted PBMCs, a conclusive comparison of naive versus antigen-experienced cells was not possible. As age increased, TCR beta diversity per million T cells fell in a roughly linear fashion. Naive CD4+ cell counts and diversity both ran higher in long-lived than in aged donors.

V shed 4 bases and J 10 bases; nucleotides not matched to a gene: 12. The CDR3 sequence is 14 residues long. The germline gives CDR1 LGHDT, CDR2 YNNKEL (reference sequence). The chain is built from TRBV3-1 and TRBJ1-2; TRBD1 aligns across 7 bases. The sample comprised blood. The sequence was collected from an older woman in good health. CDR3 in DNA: TGTGCCAGCAGCCCTCTTCTGAGACAGGGAATCTACACCTTC. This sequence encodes CASSPLLRQGIYTF.